The 20 T cell receptor beta chains listed next were all sequenced from one sample in a study of blood T cell repertoires in COVID-19. Here immunoSEQ multiplex PCR was the method, and the copy in TCRdb shows in-frame clones only, minus some. Altogether 200,000 to 300,000 clones are present, roughly nine tenths being singletons, with the ten largest covering 1.5% to 2%. Material for sequencing was peripheral blood. The receptors come from a woman in her sixties who had recovered from COVID-19.

This chain's CDR3 is CASSPRQGTGGELFF. Here the CDR3 DNA reads TGCGCCAGCAGCCCTCGACAGGGGACAGGCGGGGAGCTGTTTTTT. This chain links TRBV4-1 with TRBJ2-2; TRBD1 agrees at 8 bases. V lost 4 bases and J lost 7; bases outside the gene matches: 8. This CDR3 is built from 15 residues. CDR1 is MGHRA, CDR2 YSYEKL, per germline.

The V call is TRBV5-1, the J call TRBJ2-5; perhaps TRBD1 as D (6 bases). This CDR3 is built from 12 residues. V was trimmed by 4 bases and J by 3 bases, leaving 7 bases between them. The germline V gene has CDR1 SGHRS and CDR2 YFSETQ. CDR3 residues: CASSAGEETQYF. For the CDR3, the DNA is TGCGCCAGCAGCGCAGGGGAAGAGACCCAGTACTTC.

The chain recombines TRBV28 with TRBJ2-7; maybe TRBD2 (6 bases). The germline V gene encodes CDR1 MDHEN and CDR2 SYDVKM. The V and J ends lost 3 bases and 5 bases respectively, with 11 bases between them. The CDR3 runs to 13 residues. The CDR3 DNA is TGTGCCAGCAGTTTGATAGGGAGGCACGAGCAGTACTTC. It encodes CASSLIGRHEQYF. The full variable domain, completed using reference TRBV28 and TRBJ2-7, is DVKVTQSSRYLVKRTGEKVFLECVQDMDHENMFWYRQDPGLGLRLIYFSYDVKMKEKGDIPEGYSVSREKKERFSLILESASTNQTSMYLCASSLIGRHEQYFGPGTRLTVT.

The genes are TRBV25-1 and TRBJ2-7, with 8 bases matching TRBD1. Germline-derived CDR1 and CDR2 are MGHDK and SYGVNS. The CDR3 is 16 residues long. Trimming removed 4 bases from V and 2 bases from J; junction bases left unmatched: 10. The CDR3 nucleotides are TGTGCCAGCAGTGGGCCAAGGACAGGGAGCCCCTACGAGCAGTACTTC. It specifies CASSGPRTGSPYEQYF.

This clone was detected many times. CDR3 amino acids: CASSEGGRGSPLHF. The CDR3, as DNA: TGTGCCAGCAGTGAAGGGGGTCGGGGATCACCCCTCCACTTT. The gene calls are TRBV2 and TRBJ1-6; D gene uncertain. V dropped 1 base and J dropped 10 bases, with 11 bases sitting between them. Germline CDR1 is SNHLY and CDR2 is FYNNEI. CDR3 size: 14 residues.

The J gene is TRBJ2-5, the V gene TRBV6-2 or TRBV6-3; 8 bases are shared with TRBD2. Germline CDR1 reads MNHEY; CDR2 reads SVGEGT. The length of the CDR3 is 16 residues. Unmatched junction bases numbered 10, after V lost 2 bases and J lost 5 bases. The CDR3 region has the DNA TGTGCCAGCAGTTACCCCCCCGGGGGGGGCAGGGAGACCCAGTACTTC. Protein: CASSYPPGGGRETQYF.

This clone has a single count. CDR3 nucleotides: TGCAGCGCCCGAGAAATGTTGAACACCGGGGAGCTGTTTTTT. Its translation: CSAREMLNTGELFF. The rearrangement joins TRBV29-1 to TRBJ2-2; D is uncertain. V lost 7 bases to trimming and J lost 1 base, with 13 bases between them. There are 14 residues in the CDR3. CDR1 and CDR2 from the germline V gene are SQVTM and ANQGSEA.

The genes are TRBV5-1 and TRBJ2-2; no clear D gene. This CDR3 is 13 amino acids long. V lost 2 bases to trimming and J lost 5 bases, with 7 bases between them. Germline V CDR1 and CDR2: SGHRS, YFSETQ. CDR3 residues: CASSFRWTGELFF. CDR3 DNA: TGCGCCAGCAGCTTCCGGTGGACCGGGGAGCTGTTTTTT. The full variable domain, completed using reference TRBV5-1 and TRBJ2-2, is KAGVTQTPRYLIKTRGQQVTLSCSPISGHRSVSWYQQTPGQGLQFLFEYFSETQRNKGNFPGRFSGRQFSNSRSEMNVSTLELGDSALYLCASSFRWTGELFFGEGSRLTVL.

The chain is built from TRBV5-4 and TRBJ2-7, with TRBD2 matching over 9 bases. This CDR3 has 15 amino acids. In germline, CDR1 is SGHNT, CDR2 YYREEE (reference sequence). V lost 2 bases and J lost 2; bases outside the gene matches: 5. The CDR3 region has the DNA TGTGCCAGCAGCTTAAACAGCGGGGGGCCCTACGAGCAGTACTTC. This encodes CASSLNSGGPYEQYF.

The chain recombines TRBV18 with TRBJ1-3, with 9 bases aligning to TRBD1. This CDR3 comprises 15 residues. CDR1 is KGHSH, CDR2 LQKENI, per germline. V lost 7 bases to trimming and J lost 2 bases; unmatched junction nucleotides: 6. The CDR3 loop is CASFPDRGTGNTIYF. As DNA, the CDR3 is TGTGCCAGCTTCCCAGACAGGGGGACTGGAAACACCATATATTTT.

The CDR3 nucleotides read TGTGCCAGCAGCTTGGTGGCTGGCTCCTACGAGCAGTACTTC. This gives the protein CASSLVAGSYEQYF. The chain recombines TRBV5-6 with TRBJ2-7; D unresolved. The germline V and J ends were trimmed by 0 bases and 0 bases, with 7 bases remaining between them. Germline-derived CDR1 and CDR2 are SGHDT and YYEEEE. The CDR3 loop spans 14 amino acids.

This rearrangement joins TRBV19 to TRBJ1-3, with D perhaps matching TRBD1 (5 bases). The CDR3 runs 15 residues. Germline lookup yields CDR1 LNHDA and CDR2 SQIVND (reference sequence). Trimming shortened V by 9 bases and J by 0 bases, and 15 bases separated the two germline ends. The CDR3 reads CASHPWGVSGNTIYF. Written as DNA, the CDR3 is TGTGCCAGCCACCCGTGGGGCGTCTCTGGAAACACCATATATTTT.

This clone was seen more than once but under ten times. The V gene is TRBV27, the J gene TRBJ1-1; perhaps TRBD1 as D (5 bases). Trimming shortened V by 2 bases and J by 5 bases, and 12 bases separated the two germline ends. This CDR3 is 14 amino acids long. Germline-derived CDR1 and CDR2 are MNHEY and SMNVEV (reference sequence). The CDR3 is CASSLHQGKTEAFF. CDR3 coding DNA: TGTGCCAGCAGTTTACATCAGGGTAAGACTGAAGCTTTCTTT.

This clone appeared once. The chain recombines TRBV19 with TRBJ2-7; a possible D gene is TRBD1 (5 bases). This CDR3 is 14 amino acids long. Trimming shortened V by 2 bases and J by 0 bases, and 8 bases separated the two germline ends. Germline-derived CDR1 and CDR2 are LNHDA and SQIVND (reference sequence). CDR3 amino acids: CASSIKGNSYEQYF. The CDR3 bases are TGTGCCAGTAGTATAAAGGGGAACTCCTACGAGCAGTACTTC.

The CDR3 sequence is CASAFREGGTEAFF. The CDR3 DNA follows: TGTGCCAGCGCCTTCAGGGAGGGGGGCACTGAAGCTTTCTTT. The chain employs TRBV28 and TRBJ1-1, with D possibly matching TRBD1 (6 bases). The CDR3 extends over 14 amino acids. Trimming took 8 bases from V and 4 from J, leaving 17 bases between them. Per the germline V gene, CDR1 is MDHEN and CDR2 is SYDVKM.

The V gene is TRBV27, the J gene TRBJ2-5; possibly TRBD1 for D (6 bases). The germline V and J ends were trimmed by 6 bases and 1 base, with 9 bases remaining between them. The CDR3 extends over 13 amino acids. In germline, CDR1 is MNHEY, CDR2 SMNVEV (reference sequence). The CDR3 nucleotides are TGTGCCAGCAGAATGGACAGCCAAGAGACCCAGTACTTC. This gives the protein CASRMDSQETQYF.

About this clone: Other DNA sequences from this sample encode an identical CDR3 as well. J is TRBJ2-7 and V is TRBV9, with TRBD1 matching 8 bases. Per germline, CDR1 SGDLS and CDR2 YYNGEE. The CDR3 sequence is 15 residues long. V was clipped by 0 bases and J by 1 base; unmatched bases: 3. In nucleotides, the CDR3 is TGTGCCAGCAGCGTAGCTGGGACAGGATCCTACGAGCAGTACTTC. This gives the protein CASSVAGTGSYEQYF.

The V call is TRBV11-3, the J call TRBJ1-2; 9 bases line up with TRBD1. Germline V gene data show CDR1 as SGHNT and CDR2 as YENEEA. This CDR3 has 12 amino acids. V gave up 6 bases and J gave up 13 bases; unmatched junction bases: 9. The CDR3 DNA sequence: TGTGCCAGCAGTCCGGGACAGGGAACACCCACCTTC. It encodes CASSPGQGTPTF.

Here the CDR3 reads CASSPRQGPYEQYF. CDR3 DNA sequence: TGTGCCAGCTCACCACGGCAGGGGCCCTACGAGCAGTACTTC. The chain joins TRBV18 to TRBJ2-7, with a tentative D call TRBD1 (6 bases). Germline V lookup: CDR1 KGHSH, CDR2 LQKENI. The CDR3 runs 14 residues. V lost 1 base, J lost 2 bases, and 9 bases lay in between.

The chain uses TRBV7-6 and TRBJ2-2, with TRBD1 matching 10 bases. The germline gives CDR1 SGHVS, CDR2 FNYEAQ. V lost 4 bases and J lost 6; bases outside the gene matches: 8. The CDR3 is 16 amino acids. The DNA for the CDR3 is TGTGCCAGCAGCTCAAGGACAGGGGGTATCCCCGGGGAGCTGTTTTTT. Amino acid sequence: CASSSRTGGIPGELFF.